A selection of T cell receptor beta chains follows, all from one sample in a study of blood T cell repertoires in COVID-19. Here immunoSEQ multiplex PCR was the method, and the copy in TCRdb shows in-frame clones only, minus some. This sample has roughly 270,000 clones; 88% occur once, and the top ten carry less than 10%. The sample taken for sequencing was peripheral blood. The receptors come from a man younger than 35 with active or convalescent COVID-19. Both conserved end residues are part of each CDR3. A D gene is named only where the DNA matches it firmly. Not every row has a clone size; where given, it reads once, few, many or a size class.

TRBJ2-3 TRBV9 . . CASSSYGQNADTQYF TGTGCCAGCAGCTCGTACGGACAGAACGCAGATACGCAGTATTTT
TRBJ2-3 TRBV4-1 TRBD2 . CASSHSPIAGNTDTQYF TGCGCCAGCAGCCATTCCCCGATAGCGGGGAACACAGATACGCAGTATTTT
TRBJ1-5 TRBV15 . . CATSRERQSNQPQHF TGTGCCACCAGCAGAGAGCGGCAGTCCAATCAGCCCCAGCATTTT
TRBJ2-5 TRBV19 TRBD1 . CASSTSRTGGGETQYF TGTGCCAGTAGTACAAGCCGGACAGGGGGGGGCGAGACCCAGTACTTC
TRBJ2-1 TRBV14 TRBD2 . CASSHTSGAYNEQFF TGTGCCAGCAGCCATACTAGCGGGGCCTACAATGAGCAGTTCTTC
TRBJ2-7 TRBV21-1 . . CASLLDRAEQYF TGTGCCAGCCTTTTGGACAGGGCCGAGCAGTACTTC
TRBJ2-5 TRBV7-8 TRBD1 . CASSRARGRGETQYF TGTGCCAGCAGCCGCGCAAGGGGGCGCGGGGAGACCCAGTACTTC
TRBJ2-1 TRBV10-1 . . CASSEITGYDEQFF TGCGCCAGCAGTGAAATCACAGGGTACGATGAGCAGTTCTTC
TRBJ1-4 TRBV9 . once CASSVAGANEKLFF TGTGCCAGCAGCGTAGCCGGGGCTAATGAAAAACTGTTTTTT
TRBJ1-5 TRBV3-1/TRBV3-2 . . CASSQGSSSNQPQHF TGTGCCAGCAGCCAGGGCTCCTCTAGCAATCAGCCCCAGCATTTT
TRBJ1-1 TRBV14 . . CASSQDFGIINTEAFF TGTGCCAGCAGCCAAGATTTCGGGATTATTAACACTGAAGCTTTCTTT
TRBJ1-5 TRBV19 . once CASSKRGSQINQPQHF TGTGCCAGTAGCAAAAGGGGGAGCCAGATCAATCAGCCCCAGCATTTT
TRBJ2-5 TRBV10-3 TRBD1 . CAISEEDRGRETQYF TGTGCCATCAGTGAGGAAGACAGGGGGAGGGAGACCCAGTACTTC
TRBJ1-4 TRBV2 . . CASRTAISTNEKLFF TGTGCCAGCAGGACAGCGATCTCAACTAATGAAAAACTGTTTTTT
TRBJ1-4 TRBV6-1 . . CASSELGGTNEKLFF TGTGCCAGCAGTGAATTGGGGGGGACTAATGAAAAACTGTTTTTT
TRBJ2-5 TRBV6-5 TRBD2 . CASSTLSGGAETQYF TGTGCCAGCAGTACTCTTAGCGGGGGGGCAGAGACCCAGTACTTC
TRBJ2-1 TRBV20-1 . . CSGQRNEQFF TGCAGTGGACAGCGCAATGAGCAGTTCTTC
TRBJ1-3 TRBV6-5 TRBD1 few CASRTGFGNTIYF TGTGCCAGCAGGACAGGGTTCGGAAACACCATATATTTT
TRBJ2-5 TRBV18 . . CASSPQSYETQYF TGTGCCAGCTCACCACAGAGCTATGAGACCCAGTACTTC
TRBJ1-2 TRBV7-9 . . CASSLPGGGSYGYTF TGTGCCAGCAGCTTACCCGGGGGGGGCTCCTATGGCTACACCTTC
TRBJ1-4 TRBV20-1 . once CSGQENEKLFF TGCAGTGGGCAGGAAAATGAAAAACTGTTTTTT
TRBJ2-3 TRBV13 . . CASSLGLPGLSTDTQYF TGTGCCAGCAGCTTAGGGCTACCGGGACTGAGCACAGATACGCAGTATTTT
TRBJ1-6 TRBV12-5 . . CASGSQSGLYNSPLHF TGTGCTAGTGGTTCACAGTCCGGACTGTATAATTCACCCCTCCACTTT
TRBJ1-2 TRBV7-8 . once CASSLGGSYGYTF TGTGCCAGCAGTCTCGGGGGGAGTTATGGCTACACCTTC
TRBJ2-3 TRBV2 TRBD2 . CASTPGLAGGRDTQYF TGTGCCAGCACCCCGGGACTAGCGGGGGGTCGAGATACGCAGTATTTT
TRBJ2-6 TRBV10-2 . . CASSEWLAFSTDEANVLTF TGCGCCAGCAGTGAATGGCTAGCCTTCTCGACTGATGAGGCCAACGTCCTGACTTTC
TRBJ2-1 TRBV7-2 TRBD2 . CASSLYGTSGDNEQFF TGTGCCAGCAGCTTATATGGGACTAGCGGGGACAATGAGCAGTTCTTC
TRBJ2-3 TRBV2 TRBD2 once CAVMSGTSGVTDTQYF TGTGCCGTTATGTCTGGGACTAGCGGGGTTACAGATACGCAGTATTTT
TRBJ1-2 TRBV13 . . CASSLEQDYGYTF TGTGCCAGCAGCTTAGAACAGGACTATGGCTACACCTTC
TRBJ2-3 TRBV4-3 . . CASSQDWAGGTDTQYF TGCGCCAGCAGCCAAGATTGGGCAGGGGGCACAGATACGCAGTATTTT
TRBJ1-5 TRBV28 . . CASSRAGVEGQPQHF TGTGCCAGCAGTCGAGCAGGGGTTGAGGGCCAGCCCCAGCATTTT
TRBJ2-1 TRBV5-5 TRBD2 . CASSPGLGADEQFF TGTGCCAGCAGCCCGGGACTAGGTGCCGATGAGCAGTTCTTC